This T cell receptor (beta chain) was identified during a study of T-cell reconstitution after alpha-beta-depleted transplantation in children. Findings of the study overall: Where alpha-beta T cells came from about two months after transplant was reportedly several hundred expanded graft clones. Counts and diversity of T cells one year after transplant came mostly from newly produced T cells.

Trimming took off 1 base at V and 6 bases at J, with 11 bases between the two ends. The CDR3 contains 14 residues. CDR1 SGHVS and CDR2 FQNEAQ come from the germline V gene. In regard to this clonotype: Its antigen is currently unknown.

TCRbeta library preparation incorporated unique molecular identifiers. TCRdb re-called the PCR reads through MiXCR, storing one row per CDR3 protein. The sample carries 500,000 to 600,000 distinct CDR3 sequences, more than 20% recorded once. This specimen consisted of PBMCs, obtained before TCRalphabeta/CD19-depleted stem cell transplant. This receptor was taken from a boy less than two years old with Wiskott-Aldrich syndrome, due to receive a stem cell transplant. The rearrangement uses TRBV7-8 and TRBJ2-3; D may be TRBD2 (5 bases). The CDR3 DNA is TGTGCCAGCAGCTTAGGGCTAGCAGTGGATACGCAGTATTTT. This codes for CASSLGLAVDTQYF.